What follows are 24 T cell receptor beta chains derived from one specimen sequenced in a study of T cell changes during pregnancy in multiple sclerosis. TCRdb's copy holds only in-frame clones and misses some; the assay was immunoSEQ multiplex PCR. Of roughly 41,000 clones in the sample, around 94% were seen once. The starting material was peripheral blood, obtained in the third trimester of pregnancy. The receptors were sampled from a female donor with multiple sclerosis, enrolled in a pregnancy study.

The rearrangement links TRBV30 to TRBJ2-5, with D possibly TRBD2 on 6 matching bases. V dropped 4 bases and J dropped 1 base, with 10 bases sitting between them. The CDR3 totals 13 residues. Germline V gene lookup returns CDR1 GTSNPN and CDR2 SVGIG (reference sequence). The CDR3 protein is CAWTGLSQETQYF. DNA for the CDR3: TGTGCCTGGACGGGACTTTCCCAAGAGACCCAGTACTTC.

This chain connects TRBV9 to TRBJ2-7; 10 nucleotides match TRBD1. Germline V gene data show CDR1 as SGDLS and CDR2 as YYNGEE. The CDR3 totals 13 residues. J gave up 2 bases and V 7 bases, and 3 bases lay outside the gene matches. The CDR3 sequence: CASPGTGAYEQYF. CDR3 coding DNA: TGTGCCAGCCCCGGGACAGGGGCCTACGAGCAGTACTTC.

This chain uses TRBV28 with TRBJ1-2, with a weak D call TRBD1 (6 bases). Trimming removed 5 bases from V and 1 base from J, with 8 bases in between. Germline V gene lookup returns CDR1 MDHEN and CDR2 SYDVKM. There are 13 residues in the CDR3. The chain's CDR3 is CASSPGVNYGYTF. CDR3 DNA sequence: TGTGCCAGCAGTCCAGGGGTTAACTATGGCTACACCTTC.

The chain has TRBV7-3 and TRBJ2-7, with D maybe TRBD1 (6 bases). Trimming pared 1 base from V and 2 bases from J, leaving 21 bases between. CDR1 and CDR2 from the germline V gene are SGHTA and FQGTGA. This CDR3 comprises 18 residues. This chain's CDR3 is CASSLNPIGRGRPYEQYF. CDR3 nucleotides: TGTGCCAGCAGCTTAAACCCCATCGGCAGGGGAAGGCCCTACGAGCAGTACTTC.

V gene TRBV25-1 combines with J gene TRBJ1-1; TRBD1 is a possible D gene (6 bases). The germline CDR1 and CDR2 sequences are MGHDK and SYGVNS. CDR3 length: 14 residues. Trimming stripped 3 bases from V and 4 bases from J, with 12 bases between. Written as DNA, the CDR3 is TGTGCCAGCAGTGATACAGGGCAGGGCACTGAAGCTTTCTTT. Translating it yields CASSDTGQGTEAFF. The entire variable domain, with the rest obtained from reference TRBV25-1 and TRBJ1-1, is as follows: EADIYQTPRYLVIGTGKKITLECSQTMGHDKMYWYQQDPGMELHLIHYSYGVNSTEKGDLSSESTVSRIRTEHFPLTLESARPSHTSQYLCASSDTGQGTEAFFGQGTRLTVV.

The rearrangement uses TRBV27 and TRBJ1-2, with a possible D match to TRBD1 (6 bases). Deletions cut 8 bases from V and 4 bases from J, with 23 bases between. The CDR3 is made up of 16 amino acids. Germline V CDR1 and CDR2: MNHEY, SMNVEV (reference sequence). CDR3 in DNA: TGTGCCAGCGGGGGACGCGACCCTACAGGGACCTATGGCTACACCTTC. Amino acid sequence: CASGGRDPTGTYGYTF.

CDR3 coding DNA: TGTGCCAGCAGTGCGGACACTCGCACAGATACGCAGTATTTT. Its translation is CASSADTRTDTQYF. The rearrangement joins TRBV6-5 to TRBJ2-3; TRBD1 might be the D (5 bases). In germline, CDR1 is MNHEY, CDR2 SVGAGI. Deletions cut 5 bases from V and 1 base from J, with 10 bases between. This CDR3 region has 14 residues.

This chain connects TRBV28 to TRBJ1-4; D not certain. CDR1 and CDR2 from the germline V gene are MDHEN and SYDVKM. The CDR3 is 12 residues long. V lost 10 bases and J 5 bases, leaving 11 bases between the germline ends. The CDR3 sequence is CATGITNEKLFF. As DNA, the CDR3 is TGTGCCACGGGGATTACCAATGAAAAACTGTTTTTT. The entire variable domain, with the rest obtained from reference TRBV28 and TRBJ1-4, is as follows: DVKVTQSSRYLVKRTGEKVFLECVQDMDHENMFWYRQDPGLGLRLIYFSYDVKMKEKGDIPEGYSVSREKKERFSLILESASTNQTSMYLCATGITNEKLFFGSGTQLSVL.

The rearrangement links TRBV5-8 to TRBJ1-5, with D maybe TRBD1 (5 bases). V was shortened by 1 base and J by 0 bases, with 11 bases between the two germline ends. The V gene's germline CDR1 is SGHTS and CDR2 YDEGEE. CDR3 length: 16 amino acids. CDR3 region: CASSLTGAYSNQPQHF. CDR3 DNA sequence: TGTGCCAGCAGCTTGACTGGGGCTTATAGCAATCAGCCCCAGCATTTT.

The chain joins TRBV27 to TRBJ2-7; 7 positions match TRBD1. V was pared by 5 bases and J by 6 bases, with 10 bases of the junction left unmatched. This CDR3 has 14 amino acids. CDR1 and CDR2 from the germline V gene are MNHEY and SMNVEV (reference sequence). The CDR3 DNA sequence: TGTGCCAGCAGTCCGACTAACAGGGGACCCGAGCAGTACTTC. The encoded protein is CASSPTNRGPEQYF.

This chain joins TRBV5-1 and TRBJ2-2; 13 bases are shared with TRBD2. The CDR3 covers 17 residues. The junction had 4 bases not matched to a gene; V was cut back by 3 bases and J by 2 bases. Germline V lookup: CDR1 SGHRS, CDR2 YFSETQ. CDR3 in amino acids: CASSSGTSGTNTGELFF. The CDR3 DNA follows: TGCGCCAGCAGCTCGGGGACTAGCGGGACTAACACCGGGGAGCTGTTTTTT.

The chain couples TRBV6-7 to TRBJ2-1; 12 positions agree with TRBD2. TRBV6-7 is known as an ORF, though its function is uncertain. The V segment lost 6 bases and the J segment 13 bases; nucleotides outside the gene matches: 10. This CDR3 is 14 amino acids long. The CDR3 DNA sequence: TGTGCCAGCAGACGGACGACTAGCGGGAGTGTTCAGTTCTTC. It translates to CASRRTTSGSVQFF.

CDR3 DNA sequence: TGCGCCAGCAGCTGGGGGACACCGCTGGGTGATTCACCCCTCCACTTT. This gives the protein CASSWGTPLGDSPLHF. The rearrangement joins TRBV5-1 to TRBJ1-6, with a tentative D call TRBD1 (6 bases). V was trimmed by 3 bases and J by 8 bases, leaving 18 bases between them. The length of the CDR3 is 16 residues. Germline V CDR1 and CDR2: SGHRS, YFSETQ.

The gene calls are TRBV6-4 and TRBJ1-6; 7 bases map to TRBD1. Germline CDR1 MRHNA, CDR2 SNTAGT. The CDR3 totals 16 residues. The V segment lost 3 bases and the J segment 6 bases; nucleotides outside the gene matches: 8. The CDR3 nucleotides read TGTGCCAGCAGTGAAAATCCCGGGACAGCTAATTCACCCCTCCACTTT. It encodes CASSENPGTANSPLHF.

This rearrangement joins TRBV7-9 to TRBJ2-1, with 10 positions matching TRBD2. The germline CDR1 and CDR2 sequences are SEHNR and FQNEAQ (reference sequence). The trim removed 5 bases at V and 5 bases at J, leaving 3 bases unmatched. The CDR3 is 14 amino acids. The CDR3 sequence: CASSTTSGNNEQFF. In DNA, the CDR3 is TGTGCCAGCAGCACAACTAGCGGGAACAATGAGCAGTTCTTC.

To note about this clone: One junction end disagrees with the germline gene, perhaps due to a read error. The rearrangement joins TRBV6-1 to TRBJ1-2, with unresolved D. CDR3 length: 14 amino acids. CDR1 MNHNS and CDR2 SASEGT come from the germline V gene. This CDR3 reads CASSEGGANYGYTF. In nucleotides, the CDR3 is TGTGCCAGCAGCGAAGGTGGAGCTAACTATGGCTACACCTTC.

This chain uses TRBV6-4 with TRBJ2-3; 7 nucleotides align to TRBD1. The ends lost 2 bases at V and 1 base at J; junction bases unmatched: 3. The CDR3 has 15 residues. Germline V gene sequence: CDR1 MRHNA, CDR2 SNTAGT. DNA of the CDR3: TGTGCCAGCAGTGACAGGGGGCTGGGCACAGATACGCAGTATTTT. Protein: CASSDRGLGTDTQYF.

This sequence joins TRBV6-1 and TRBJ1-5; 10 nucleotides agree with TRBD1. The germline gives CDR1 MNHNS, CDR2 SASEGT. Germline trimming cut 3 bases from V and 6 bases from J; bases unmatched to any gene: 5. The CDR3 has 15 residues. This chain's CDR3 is CASSEPGQGGQPQHF. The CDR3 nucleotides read TGTGCCAGCAGTGAGCCCGGACAGGGGGGTCAGCCCCAGCATTTT.

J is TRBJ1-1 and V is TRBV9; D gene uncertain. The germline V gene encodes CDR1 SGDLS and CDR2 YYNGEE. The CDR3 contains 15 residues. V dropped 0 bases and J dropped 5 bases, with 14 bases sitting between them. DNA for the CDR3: TGTGCCAGCAGCGTAGTAGGAGGGATGGGTACTGAAGCTTTCTTT. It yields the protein CASSVVGGMGTEAFF.

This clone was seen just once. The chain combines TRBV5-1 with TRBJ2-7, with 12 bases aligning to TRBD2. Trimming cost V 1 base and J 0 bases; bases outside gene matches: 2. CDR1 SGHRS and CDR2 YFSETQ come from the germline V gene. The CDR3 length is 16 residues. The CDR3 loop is CASSLTSGRSSYEQYF. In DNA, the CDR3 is TGCGCCAGCAGCTTGACTAGCGGGAGGAGCTCCTACGAGCAGTACTTC. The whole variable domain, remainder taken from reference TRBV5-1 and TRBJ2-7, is KAGVTQTPRYLIKTRGQQVTLSCSPISGHRSVSWYQQTPGQGLQFLFEYFSETQRNKGNFPGRFSGRQFSNSRSEMNVSTLELGDSALYLCASSLTSGRSSYEQYFGPGTRLTVT.

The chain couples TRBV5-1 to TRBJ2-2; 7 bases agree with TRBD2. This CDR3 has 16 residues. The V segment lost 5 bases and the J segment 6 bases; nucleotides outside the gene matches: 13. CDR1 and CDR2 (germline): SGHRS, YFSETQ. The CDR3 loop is CASSLETGGLAGELFF. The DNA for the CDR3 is TGCGCCAGCAGTCTTGAGACGGGAGGTTTGGCCGGGGAGCTGTTTTTT.

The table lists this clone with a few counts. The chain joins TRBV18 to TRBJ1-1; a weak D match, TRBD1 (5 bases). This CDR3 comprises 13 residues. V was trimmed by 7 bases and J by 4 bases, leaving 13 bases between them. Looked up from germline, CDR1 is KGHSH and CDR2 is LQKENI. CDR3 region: CASFREGVTEAFF. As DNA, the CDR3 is TGTGCCAGCTTCAGGGAGGGTGTCACTGAAGCTTTCTTT.

DNA of the CDR3: TGCGCCAGCAGCACCTTCCCGACAGTTAACTATGGCTACACCTTC. Its protein product is CASSTFPTVNYGYTF. The V and J genes are TRBV5-1 and TRBJ1-2, with a weak D call TRBD1 (5 bases). Germline CDR1 and CDR2: SGHRS and YFSETQ. The CDR3 extends over 15 amino acids. The V end was cut by 4 bases, the J end by 1 base, with 14 bases between. The whole variable domain, remainder taken from reference TRBV5-1 and TRBJ1-2, is KAGVTQTPRYLIKTRGQQVTLSCSPISGHRSVSWYQQTPGQGLQFLFEYFSETQRNKGNFPGRFSGRQFSNSRSEMNVSTLELGDSALYLCASSTFPTVNYGYTFGSGTRLTVV.

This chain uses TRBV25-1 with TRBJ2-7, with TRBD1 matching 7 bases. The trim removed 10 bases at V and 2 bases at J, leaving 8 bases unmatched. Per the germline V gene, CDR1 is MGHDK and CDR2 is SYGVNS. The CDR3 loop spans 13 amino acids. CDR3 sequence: CATGADRTYEQYF. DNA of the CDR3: TGTGCCACCGGAGCGGACAGGACCTACGAGCAGTACTTC.